The 13 T cell receptor beta chains listed next were all sequenced from one sample in a study of human T cells and chemical hapten exposure. TCRdb called the RACE reads again in MiXCR, with one record for every CDR3 protein. The sample includes roughly 89,000 distinct CDR3 sequences, roughly a tenth seen only once; the top ten take around 1%. The time point denotes: patch test 3, about 24 weeks after DPC sensitization. Documented treatment: therapeutic diphenylcyclopropenone sensitization with weekly scalp DPC. The input for sequencing was whole blood, taken in connection with sensitization to the hapten diphenylcyclopropenone (DPC). The receptors derive from a woman aged 25 to 39 with alopecia areata. Some clones in this sample may be carry-over from other donors' samples.

This clonotype appeared many times. The V call is TRBV5-5, the J call TRBJ1-2, with TRBD1 as a possible D gene (5 bases). Trimming stripped 0 bases from V and 4 bases from J, with 13 bases between. This CDR3 has 15 amino acids. Germline assignment: CDR1 SGHKS and CDR2 YYEKEE (reference sequence). This CDR3 reads CASSLDIGVVYGYTF. The CDR3 coding sequence is TGTGCCAGCAGCTTGGATATAGGGGTGGTCTATGGCTACACCTTC.

This clonotype was picked up a small number of times. J is TRBJ1-1 and V is TRBV20-1, with 7 bases matching TRBD1. V shed 6 bases, J shed 0 bases, and the junction held 7 bases outside the gene matches. The CDR3 extends over 14 amino acids. The V gene's germline CDR1 is DFQATT and CDR2 SNEGSKA (reference sequence). Written as DNA, the CDR3 is TGCAGTGCAGCGAGGACAGGTATGAACACTGAAGCTTTCTTT. It encodes CSAARTGMNTEAFF.

The sample holds many counts of this clonotype. The chain combines TRBV19 with TRBJ2-1, with 12 bases that match TRBD2. The ends lost 6 bases at V and 3 bases at J; junction bases unmatched: 3. This CDR3 is 15 amino acids long. The germline V gene has CDR1 LNHDA and CDR2 SQIVND (reference sequence). Written as DNA, the CDR3 is TGTGCCAGTAGCCGGACTAGCGGGAACTACAATGAGCAGTTCTTC. It yields the protein CASSRTSGNYNEQFF.

This clonotype was observed many times. The chain links TRBV6-2 or TRBV6-3 to TRBJ1-5; no reliable D call. CDR3 length: 15 amino acids. The V end was cut by 7 bases, the J end by 3 bases, with 16 bases between. Germline loops: CDR1 MNHEY, CDR2 SVGEGT. CDR3 residues: CASTVVGEINQPQHF. The CDR3 DNA follows: TGTGCCAGCACCGTTGTTGGGGAAATCAATCAGCCCCAGCATTTT.

The V and J genes are TRBV28 and TRBJ2-2, with D hard to call. The CDR3 loop spans 14 amino acids. Trimming removed 2 bases from V and 2 bases from J, with 6 bases in between. Germline loops: CDR1 MDHEN, CDR2 SYDVKM. The CDR3 loop is CASSLEQNTGELFF. In DNA, the CDR3 is TGTGCCAGCAGTTTAGAACAAAACACCGGGGAGCTGTTTTTT.

This clonotype has a count of ten or more. The chain is built from TRBV12-3 or TRBV12-4 and TRBJ2-3, with D unclear. V was cut by 6 bases and J by 5 bases, with 12 bases left in between. This CDR3 has 13 amino acids. CDR3 nucleotide sequence: TGTGCCAGCAGCCCCTTCCCAAGAGATACGCAGTATTTT. Residues: CASSPFPRDTQYF.

This clonotype was picked up many times. V and J are TRBV6-2 or TRBV6-3 and TRBJ2-3; D unclear. Germline V gene data show CDR1 as MNHEY and CDR2 as SVGEGT. This CDR3 contains 15 residues. V dropped 2 bases and J dropped 2 bases, with 11 bases sitting between them. CDR3 coding DNA: TGTGCCAGCAGTTACGGTCCTCTAGACACAGATACGCAGTATTTT. This codes for CASSYGPLDTDTQYF.

Many counts were recorded for this clonotype. V and J are TRBV7-2 and TRBJ2-4; D gene ambiguous. The CDR3 has 14 residues. V lost 1 base to trimming and J lost 1 base, with 5 bases between them. Germline V gene sequence: CDR1 SGHTA, CDR2 FQGNSA. The CDR3 region has the DNA TGTGCCAGCAGCTTAGGTTGGGCCAAAAACATTCAGTACTTC. As protein: CASSLGWAKNIQYF.

In its sample, this clonotype was seen many times. The V gene is TRBV5-1, the J gene TRBJ2-6; 9 bases align to TRBD2. V was clipped by 4 bases and J by 2 bases; unmatched bases: 10. This CDR3 spans 18 amino acids. Germline-derived CDR1 and CDR2 are SGHRS and YFSETQ. This chain's CDR3 is CASSATGSGSTGANVLTF. CDR3 coding DNA: TGCGCCAGCAGCGCCACGGGTAGCGGGAGTACTGGGGCCAACGTCCTGACTTTC.

The V call is TRBV12-3 or TRBV12-4, the J call TRBJ1-1, with D tentatively TRBD1 (5 bases). The CDR3 sequence is 16 residues long. V gave up 3 bases and J gave up 3 bases, with 17 bases separating them. CDR3 protein: CASSFTLSGSHTEAFF. The CDR3 nucleotides are TGTGCCAGCAGTTTTACCCTTTCAGGGTCCCACACTGAAGCTTTCTTT.

The V and J genes are TRBV18 and TRBJ1-2; a weak D match, TRBD1 (6 bases). This CDR3 spans 16 amino acids. The V gene lost 1 base and the J gene lost 0 bases, with 12 bases spanning the gap. Germline CDR1 KGHSH, CDR2 LQKENI. CDR3 sequence: CASSPLGQRTNYGYTF. The CDR3 DNA reads as TGTGCCAGCTCACCACTAGGACAGAGAACTAACTATGGCTACACCTTC.

This clonotype was found many times. For the CDR3, the DNA is TGTGCCAGCAGCTTAGGGGGATGGCGGACTGAAGCTTTCTTT. This translates into CASSLGGWRTEAFF. The V gene is TRBV11-2, the J gene TRBJ1-1; D ambiguous. The V end was cut by 1 base, the J end by 5 bases, with 11 bases between. CDR1 SGHAT and CDR2 FQNNGV come from the germline V gene. The CDR3 is 14 amino acids. Combining the CDR3 with reference TRBV11-2 and TRBJ1-1 gives the whole variable domain EAGVAQSPRYKIIEKRQSVAFWCNPISGHATLYWYQQILGQGPKLLIQFQNNGVVDDSQLPKDRFSAERLKGVDSTLKIQPAKLEDSAVYLCASSLGGWRTEAFFGQGTRLTVV.

The chain recombines TRBV5-4 with TRBJ2-3; a weak D match, TRBD1 (6 bases). The germline CDR1 and CDR2 sequences are SGHNT and YYREEE (reference sequence). The CDR3 has 19 amino acids. The ends were cut back, 4 bases at V and 4 bases at J, with 28 bases in the middle. For the CDR3, the DNA is TGTGCCAGCAGCCCCCCCGGGACCCCGAGGGGGAGAGGAGCAGATACGCAGTATTTT. Translating it yields CASSPPGTPRGRGADTQYF.